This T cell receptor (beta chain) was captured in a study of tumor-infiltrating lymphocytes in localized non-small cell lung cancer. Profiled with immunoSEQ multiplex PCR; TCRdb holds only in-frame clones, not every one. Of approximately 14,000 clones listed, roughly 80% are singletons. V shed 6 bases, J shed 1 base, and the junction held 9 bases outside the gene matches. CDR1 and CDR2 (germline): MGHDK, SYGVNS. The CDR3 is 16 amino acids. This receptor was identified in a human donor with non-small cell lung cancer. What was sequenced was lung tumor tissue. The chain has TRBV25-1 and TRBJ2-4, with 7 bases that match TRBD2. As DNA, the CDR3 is TGTGCCAGCAGGGGGATGGGGGAGGGGGCCAAAAACATTCAGTACTTC. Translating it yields CASRGMGEGAKNIQYF.